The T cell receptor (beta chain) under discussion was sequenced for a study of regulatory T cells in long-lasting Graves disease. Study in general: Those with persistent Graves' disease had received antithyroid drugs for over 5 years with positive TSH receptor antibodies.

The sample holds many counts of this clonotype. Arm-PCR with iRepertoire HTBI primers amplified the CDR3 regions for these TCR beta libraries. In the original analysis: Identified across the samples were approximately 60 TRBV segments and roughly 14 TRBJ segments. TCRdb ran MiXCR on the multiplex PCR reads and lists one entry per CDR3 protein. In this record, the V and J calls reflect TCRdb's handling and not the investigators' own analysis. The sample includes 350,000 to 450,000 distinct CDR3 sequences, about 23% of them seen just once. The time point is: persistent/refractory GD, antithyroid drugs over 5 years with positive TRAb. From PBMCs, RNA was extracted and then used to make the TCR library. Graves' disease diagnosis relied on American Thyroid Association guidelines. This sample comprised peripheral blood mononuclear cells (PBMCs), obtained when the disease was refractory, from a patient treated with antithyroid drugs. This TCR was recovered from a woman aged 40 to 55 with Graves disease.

This CDR3 reads CASSQTGSRFYEQYF. CDR3 nucleotides: TGTGCCAGCAGCCAAACAGGGTCCCGCTTCTACGAGCAGTACTTC. The V call is TRBV14, the J call TRBJ2-7; D possibly corresponds to TRBD1 (6 bases). V shed 2 bases and J shed 3 bases, with 14 bases lying between them. Looked up from germline, CDR1 is SGHDN and CDR2 is FVKESK. This CDR3 has 15 residues.